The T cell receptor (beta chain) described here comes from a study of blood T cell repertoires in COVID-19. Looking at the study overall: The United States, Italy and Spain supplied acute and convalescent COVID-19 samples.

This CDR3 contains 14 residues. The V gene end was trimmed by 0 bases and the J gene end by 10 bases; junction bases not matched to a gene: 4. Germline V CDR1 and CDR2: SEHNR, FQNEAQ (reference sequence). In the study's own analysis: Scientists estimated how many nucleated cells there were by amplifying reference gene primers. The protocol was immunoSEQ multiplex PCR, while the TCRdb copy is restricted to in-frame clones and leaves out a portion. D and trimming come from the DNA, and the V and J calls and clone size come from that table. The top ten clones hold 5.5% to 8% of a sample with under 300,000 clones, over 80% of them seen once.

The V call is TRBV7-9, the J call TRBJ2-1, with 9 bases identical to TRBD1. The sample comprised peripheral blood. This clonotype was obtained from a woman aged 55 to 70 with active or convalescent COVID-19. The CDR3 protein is CASSLAGQGFEQFF. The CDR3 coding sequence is TGTGCCAGCAGCTTAGCGGGACAGGGATTCGAGCAGTTCTTC.